This T cell receptor beta chain was captured by sequencing in a study of cytomegalovirus exposure and HLA in healthy donors. General study results and limits: As immune exposure information, only CMV serostatus was available. Some V segments, including TRBV6-2 and TRBV6-3, were excluded as indistinguishable.

On this clone: Antigen: not known.

A multiplex PCR was run with 60 Vbeta primers and 13 Jbeta primers. Produced via immunoSEQ multiplex PCR; TCRdb's table is partial and in-frame only. The table includes over 150,000 clones, less than 85% detected once. The CDR3 totals 15 residues. V shed 4 bases and J 5 bases; nucleotides not matched to a gene: 7. Looked up from germline, CDR1 is SGDLS and CDR2 is YYNGEE. This sequence joins TRBV9 and TRBJ2-1, with 9 bases lining up with TRBD2. What was sequenced was PBMCs. This clonotype was sampled from a man aged 40-50 years in good health and CMV-seronegative. The CDR3 DNA reads TGTGCCAGCAGCTCCCAGCGGGGGGTAAACAATGAGCAGTTCTTC. This gives the protein CASSSQRGVNNEQFF. Filled out from reference TRBV9 and TRBJ2-1, the complete variable domain reads DSGVTQTPKHLITATGQRVTLRCSPRSGDLSVYWYQQSLDQGLQFLIQYYNGEERAKGNILERFSAQQFPDLHSELNLSSLELGDSALYFCASSSQRGVNNEQFFGPGTRLTVL.